The source of this T cell receptor beta chain is a study of T cells in severe cutaneous drug reactions. Sequenced patients had Stevens-Johnson syndrome or toxic epidermal necrolysis caused by carbamazepine. Libraries were made by iRepertoire multiplex PCR with TCR subtype-specific primers for bulk and single-cell sequencing. TCRdb reprocessed the multiplex PCR reads, with one entry per CDR3 protein and no DNA. The sample data list roughly 5,500 distinct CDR3 sequences. The receptor's source is a human donor with a severe cutaneous adverse drug reaction. The sample was PBMCs.

This CDR3 is CASSSGLAGQKKQFF. The V and J genes are TRBV7-9 and TRBJ2-1; absent DNA, TCRdb's TRBD2 call cannot be checked. This CDR3 region has 15 residues. The germline gives CDR1 SEHNR, CDR2 FQNEAQ (reference sequence).